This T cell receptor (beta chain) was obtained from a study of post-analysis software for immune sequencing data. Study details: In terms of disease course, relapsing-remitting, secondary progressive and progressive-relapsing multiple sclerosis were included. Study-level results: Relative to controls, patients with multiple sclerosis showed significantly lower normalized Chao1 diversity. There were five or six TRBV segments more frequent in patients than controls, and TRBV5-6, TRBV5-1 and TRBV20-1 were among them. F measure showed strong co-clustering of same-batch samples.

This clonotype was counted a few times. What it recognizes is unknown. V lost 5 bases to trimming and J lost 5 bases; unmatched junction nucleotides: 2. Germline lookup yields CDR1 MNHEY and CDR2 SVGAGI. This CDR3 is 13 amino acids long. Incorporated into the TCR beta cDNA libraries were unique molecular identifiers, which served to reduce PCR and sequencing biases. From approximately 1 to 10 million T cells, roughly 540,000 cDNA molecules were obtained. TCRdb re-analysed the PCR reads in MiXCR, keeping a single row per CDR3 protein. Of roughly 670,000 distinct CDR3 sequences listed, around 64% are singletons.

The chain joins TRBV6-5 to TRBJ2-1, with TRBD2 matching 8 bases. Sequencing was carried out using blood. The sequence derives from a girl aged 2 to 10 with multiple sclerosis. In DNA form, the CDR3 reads TGTGCCAGCAGTCCGGGGGGGCACAATGAGCAGTTCTTC. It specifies CASSPGGHNEQFF.